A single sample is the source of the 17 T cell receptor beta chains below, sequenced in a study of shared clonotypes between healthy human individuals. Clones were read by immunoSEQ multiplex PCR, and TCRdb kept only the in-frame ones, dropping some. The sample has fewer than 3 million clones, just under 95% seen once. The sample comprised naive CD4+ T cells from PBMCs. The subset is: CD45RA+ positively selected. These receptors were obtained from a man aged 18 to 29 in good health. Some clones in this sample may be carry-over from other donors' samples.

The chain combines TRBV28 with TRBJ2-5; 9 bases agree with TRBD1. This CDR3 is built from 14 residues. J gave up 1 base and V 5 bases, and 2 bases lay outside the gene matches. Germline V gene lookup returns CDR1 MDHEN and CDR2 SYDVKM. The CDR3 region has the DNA TGTGCCAGCAGTGAGACAGGGGGCCAAGAGACCCAGTACTTC. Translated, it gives CASSETGGQETQYF. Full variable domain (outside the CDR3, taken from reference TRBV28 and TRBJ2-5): DVKVTQSSRYLVKRTGEKVFLECVQDMDHENMFWYRQDPGLGLRLIYFSYDVKMKEKGDIPEGYSVSREKKERFSLILESASTNQTSMYLCASSETGGQETQYFGPGTRLLVL.

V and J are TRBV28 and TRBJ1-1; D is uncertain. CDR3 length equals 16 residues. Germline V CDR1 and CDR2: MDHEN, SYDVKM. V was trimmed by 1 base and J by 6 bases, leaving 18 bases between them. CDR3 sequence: CASSLFRPGRKAEAFF. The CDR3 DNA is TGTGCCAGCAGTTTATTTCGCCCGGGGAGGAAGGCTGAAGCTTTCTTT.

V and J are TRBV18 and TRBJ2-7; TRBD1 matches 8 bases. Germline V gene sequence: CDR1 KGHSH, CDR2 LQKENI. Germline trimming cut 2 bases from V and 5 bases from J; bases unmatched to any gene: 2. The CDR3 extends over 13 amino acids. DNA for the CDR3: TGTGCCAGCTCACCAGCAGGGGGCCACGAGCAGTACTTC. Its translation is CASSPAGGHEQYF.

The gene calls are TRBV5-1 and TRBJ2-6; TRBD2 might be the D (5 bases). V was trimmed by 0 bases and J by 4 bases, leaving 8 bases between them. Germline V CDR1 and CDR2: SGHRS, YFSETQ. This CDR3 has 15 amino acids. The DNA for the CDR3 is TGCGCCAGCAGCTTGGGAGGGCGAGGGGCCAACGTCCTGACTTTC. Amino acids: CASSLGGRGANVLTF. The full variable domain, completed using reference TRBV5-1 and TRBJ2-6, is KAGVTQTPRYLIKTRGQQVTLSCSPISGHRSVSWYQQTPGQGLQFLFEYFSETQRNKGNFPGRFSGRQFSNSRSEMNVSTLELGDSALYLCASSLGGRGANVLTFGAGSRLTVL.

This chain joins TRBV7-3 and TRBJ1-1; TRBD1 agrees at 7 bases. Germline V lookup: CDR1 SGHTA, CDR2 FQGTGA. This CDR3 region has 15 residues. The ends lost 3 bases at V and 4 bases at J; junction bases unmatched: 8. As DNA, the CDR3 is TGTGCCAGCAGCTTTGACAGGGCTCCCCTCACTGAAGCTTTCTTT. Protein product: CASSFDRAPLTEAFF.

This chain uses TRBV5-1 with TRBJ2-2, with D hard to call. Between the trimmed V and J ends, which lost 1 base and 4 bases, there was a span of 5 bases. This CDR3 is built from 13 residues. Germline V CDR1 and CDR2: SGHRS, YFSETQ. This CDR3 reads CASSLHITGELFF. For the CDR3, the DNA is TGCGCCAGCAGCTTGCATATCACCGGGGAGCTGTTTTTT.

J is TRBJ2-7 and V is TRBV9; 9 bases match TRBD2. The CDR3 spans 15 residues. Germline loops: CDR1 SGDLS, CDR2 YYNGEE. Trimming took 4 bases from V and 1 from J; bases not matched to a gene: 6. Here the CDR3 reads CASSTGTSHSYEQYF. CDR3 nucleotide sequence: TGTGCCAGCAGCACCGGGACTAGCCATTCCTACGAGCAGTACTTC.

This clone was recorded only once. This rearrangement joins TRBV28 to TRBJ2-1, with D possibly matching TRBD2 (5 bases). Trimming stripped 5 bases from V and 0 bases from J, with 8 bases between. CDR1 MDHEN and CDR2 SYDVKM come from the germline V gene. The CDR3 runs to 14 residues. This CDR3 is CASSKAVSYNEQFF. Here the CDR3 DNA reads TGTGCCAGCAGTAAAGCGGTCTCCTACAATGAGCAGTTCTTC.

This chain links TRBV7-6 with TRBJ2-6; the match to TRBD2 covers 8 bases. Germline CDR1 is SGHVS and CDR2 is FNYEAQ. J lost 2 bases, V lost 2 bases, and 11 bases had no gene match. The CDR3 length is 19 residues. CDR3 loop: CASSLLYSGGAPGANVLTF. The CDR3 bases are TGTGCCAGCAGCTTACTATATTCGGGAGGGGCTCCTGGGGCCAACGTCCTGACTTTC.

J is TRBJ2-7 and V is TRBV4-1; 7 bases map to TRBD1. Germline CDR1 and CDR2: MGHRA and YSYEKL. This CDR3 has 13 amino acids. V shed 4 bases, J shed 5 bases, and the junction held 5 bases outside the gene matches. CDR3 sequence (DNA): TGCGCCAGCAGCCGACAAACAGGGGACGAGCAGTACTTC. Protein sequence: CASSRQTGDEQYF.

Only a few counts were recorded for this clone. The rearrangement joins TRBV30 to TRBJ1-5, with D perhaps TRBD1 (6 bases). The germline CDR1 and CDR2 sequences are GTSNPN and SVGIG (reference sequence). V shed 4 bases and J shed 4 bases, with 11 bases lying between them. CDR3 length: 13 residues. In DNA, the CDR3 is TGTGCCTGGACTCCGGACAGAAATCAGCCCCAGCATTTT. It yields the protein CAWTPDRNQPQHF. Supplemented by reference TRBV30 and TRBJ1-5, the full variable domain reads SQTIHQWPATLVQPVGSPLSLECTVEGTSNPNLYWYRQAAGRGLQLLFYSVGIGQISSEVPQNLSASRPQDRQFILSSKKLLLSDSGFYLCAWTPDRNQPQHFGDGTRLSIL.

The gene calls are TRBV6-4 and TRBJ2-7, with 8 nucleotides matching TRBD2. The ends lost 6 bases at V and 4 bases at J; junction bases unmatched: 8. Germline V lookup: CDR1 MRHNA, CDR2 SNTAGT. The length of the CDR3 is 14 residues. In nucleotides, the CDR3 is TGTGCCAGCAGCCCGGGCAGCGGGAGTTACGAGCAGTACTTC. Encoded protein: CASSPGSGSYEQYF.

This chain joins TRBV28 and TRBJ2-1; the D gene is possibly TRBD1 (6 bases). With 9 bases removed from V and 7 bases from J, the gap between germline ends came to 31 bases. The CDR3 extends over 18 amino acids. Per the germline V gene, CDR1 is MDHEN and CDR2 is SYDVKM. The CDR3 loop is CASSKPTRWGQKGNEQFF. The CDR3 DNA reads TGTGCCAGTTCTAAACCTACACGTTGGGGACAAAAGGGGAATGAGCAGTTCTTC. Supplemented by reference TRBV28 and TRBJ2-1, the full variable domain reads DVKVTQSSRYLVKRTGEKVFLECVQDMDHENMFWYRQDPGLGLRLIYFSYDVKMKEKGDIPEGYSVSREKKERFSLILESASTNQTSMYLCASSKPTRWGQKGNEQFFGPGTRLTVL.

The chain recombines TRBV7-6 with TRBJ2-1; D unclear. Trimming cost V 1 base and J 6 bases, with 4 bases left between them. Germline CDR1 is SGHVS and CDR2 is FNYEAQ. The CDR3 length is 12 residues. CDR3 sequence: CASSLGSNEQFF. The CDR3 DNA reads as TGTGCCAGCAGCTTAGGTTCCAATGAGCAGTTCTTC.

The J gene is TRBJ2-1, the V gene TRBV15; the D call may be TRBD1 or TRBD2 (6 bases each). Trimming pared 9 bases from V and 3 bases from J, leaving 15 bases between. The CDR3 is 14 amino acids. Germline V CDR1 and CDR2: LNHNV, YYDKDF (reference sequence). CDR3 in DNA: TGTGCCACAAGTGGAGGGGGAATCTACAATGAGCAGTTCTTC. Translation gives CATSGGGIYNEQFF.

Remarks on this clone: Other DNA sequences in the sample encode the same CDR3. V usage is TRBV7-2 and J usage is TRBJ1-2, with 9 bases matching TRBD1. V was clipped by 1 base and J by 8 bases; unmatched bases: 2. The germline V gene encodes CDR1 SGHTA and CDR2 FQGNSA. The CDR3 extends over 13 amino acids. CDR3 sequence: CASSLGQGGGYTF. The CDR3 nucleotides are TGTGCCAGCAGCTTAGGACAGGGGGGAGGCTACACCTTC.

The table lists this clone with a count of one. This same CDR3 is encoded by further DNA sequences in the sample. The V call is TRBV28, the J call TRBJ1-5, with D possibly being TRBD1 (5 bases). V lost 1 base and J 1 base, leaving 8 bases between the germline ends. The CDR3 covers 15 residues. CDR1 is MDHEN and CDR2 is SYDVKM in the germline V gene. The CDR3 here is CASSLSAGSNQPQHF. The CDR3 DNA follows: TGTGCCAGCAGTTTATCCGCAGGGAGCAATCAGCCCCAGCATTTT.